Each of the 31 T cell receptor beta chains below was sequenced from the same sample in a study of beta chain features in type 1 diabetes. The entirety of the isolated RNA underwent reverse transcription, so expressed TCRB transcripts were sequenced. Assay used: immunoSEQ multiplex PCR; TCRdb lists only in-frame clones, some missing. In the table there are 970,000 or so clones, about a sixth of which are singletons. Sequencing was performed on naive CD4+ T cells from blood. The receptors here all came from a woman aged 18-29 years in good health.

The J gene is TRBJ2-1, the V gene TRBV18, with D unclear. The CDR3 loop spans 12 amino acids. CDR1 is KGHSH, CDR2 LQKENI, per germline. Between the trimmed V and J ends, which lost 3 bases and 10 bases, there was a span of 10 bases. The CDR3: CASSPSSVEQFF. For the CDR3, the DNA is TGTGCCAGCTCACCTAGTTCGGTAGAGCAGTTCTTC.

This clone was observed a handful of times. The V gene is TRBV7-2, the J gene TRBJ2-7; 7 bases fit TRBD1. Unmatched junction bases numbered 9, after V lost 4 bases and J lost 0 bases. The CDR3 spans 16 residues. CDR1 and CDR2 from the germline V gene are SGHTA and FQGNSA. The CDR3 spells CASSWKGGPPSYEQYF. The DNA for the CDR3 is TGTGCCAGCAGCTGGAAAGGGGGCCCGCCCTCCTACGAGCAGTACTTC.

The chain has TRBV4-3 and TRBJ2-3, with TRBD2 identical over 9 bases. From germline, CDR1 is LGHNA and CDR2 YSLEER. The CDR3 has 18 amino acids. With 0 bases clipped from V and 1 base from J, the junction kept 8 bases outside the gene matches. This chain's CDR3 is CASSQDPPTSGRTDTQYF. CDR3 in DNA: TGCGCCAGCAGCCAAGATCCTCCGACTAGCGGACGCACAGATACGCAGTATTTT.

V and J are TRBV27 and TRBJ2-5; TRBD2 agrees at 7 bases. Germline V gene lookup returns CDR1 MNHEY and CDR2 SMNVEV (reference sequence). This CDR3 region has 15 residues. The J segment lost 7 bases and the V segment lost 6 bases, leaving 14 bases of the junction unmatched. DNA of the CDR3: TGTGCCAGCAGCCGAAGCGGGGACCGTCGAAGGACCCAGTACTTC. The encoded protein is CASSRSGDRRRTQYF.

Written as DNA, the CDR3 is TGCGCCAGCAGTCAATCCCCTAGCGGGAGAGGCGGGGGCTCCTACGAGCAGTACTTC. Protein: CASSQSPSGRGGGSYEQYF. The chain carries TRBV23-1 and TRBJ2-7, with TRBD2 identical over 10 bases. TRBV23-1 is identified as an open reading frame with a role that is uncertain. CDR3 length: 19 residues. V dropped 0 bases and J dropped 0; count of bases not matched to a gene: 11.

The J gene is TRBJ2-1, the V gene TRBV5-1, with D possibly being TRBD2 (6 bases). The CDR3 has 18 amino acids. Trimming shortened V by 0 bases and J by 5 bases, and 21 bases separated the two germline ends. The V gene's germline CDR1 is SGHRS and CDR2 YFSETQ. The CDR3 loop is CASSLAPSRRVVNNEQFF. For the CDR3, the DNA is TGCGCCAGCAGCTTGGCCCCTAGCCGGAGGGTCGTGAACAATGAGCAGTTCTTC.

The chain is built from TRBV4-1 and TRBJ2-1; the match to TRBD2 covers 10 bases. The ends lost 2 bases at V and 0 bases at J; junction bases unmatched: 4. This CDR3 comprises 17 residues. Germline V gene data show CDR1 as MGHRA and CDR2 as YSYEKL. The CDR3 loop reads CASSQTWTSGSYNEQFF. CDR3 sequence (DNA): TGCGCCAGCAGCCAAACTTGGACTAGCGGCTCCTACAATGAGCAGTTCTTC.

The chain recombines TRBV7-3 with TRBJ1-1; D is ambiguous. CDR3 length equals 15 residues. CDR1 is SGHTA and CDR2 is FQGTGA in the germline V gene. Trimming pared 6 bases from V and 1 base from J, leaving 15 bases between. CDR3 DNA sequence: TGTGCCAGCAGTTTGCGAGGGATTAAGAACACTGAAGCTTTCTTT. It yields the protein CASSLRGIKNTEAFF.

Note on this clone: This specimen includes other DNA sequences encoding the same CDR3. V is TRBV28 and J is TRBJ1-1; TRBD1 is a possible D gene (5 bases). Germline CDR1 MDHEN, CDR2 SYDVKM. Trimming cost V 3 bases and J 7 bases, with 9 bases left between them. This CDR3 is 12 amino acids long. The CDR3 DNA is TGTGCCAGCAGTTTGTCCAGGGTTGAAGCTTTCTTT. Protein: CASSLSRVEAFF.

The table lists this clone with a count of one. This rearrangement joins TRBV18 to TRBJ2-7; D is unresolved. CDR3 size: 16 residues. The V gene lost 6 bases and the J gene lost 3 bases, with 21 bases spanning the gap. Germline V gives CDR1 KGHSH, CDR2 LQKENI. CDR3 nucleotide sequence: TGTGCCAGCTCGCTTACCCGTAACCCCGCGATCTACGAGCAGTACTTC. Amino acid sequence: CASSLTRNPAIYEQYF.

In its sample, this clone was seen a few times. This sequence joins TRBV28 and TRBJ2-5; 11 nucleotides agree with TRBD1. The J call may be faulty, since TRBJ2-7 better matches the DNA end. Looked up from germline, CDR1 is MDHEN and CDR2 is SYDVKM. The CDR3 runs to 13 residues. The CDR3 nucleotides read TGTGCCAGCAGTTCGGGACAGGGGGACGAGCAGTACTTC. Its translation is CASSSGQGDEQYF.

Only a few counts were recorded for this clone. The J gene is TRBJ2-7, the V gene TRBV7-3; 9 nucleotides agree with TRBD2. V lost 2 bases, J lost 5 bases, and 4 bases stayed unmatched. The CDR3 has 14 amino acids. CDR1 and CDR2 from the germline V gene are SGHTA and FQGTGA. Here the CDR3 DNA reads TGTGCCAGCAGCTTATCTAGCGGGAAGGACGAGCAGTACTTC. Its protein is CASSLSSGKDEQYF.

The CDR3 DNA is TGTGCCAGCAGTCGGGACCACTTGCGGGAGACCCAGTACTTC. Amino acid sequence: CASSRDHLRETQYF. The chain recombines TRBV28 with TRBJ2-5; the D call may be TRBD1 or TRBD2 (5 bases each). The germline V and J ends were trimmed by 5 bases and 5 bases, with 15 bases remaining between them. Germline CDR1 reads MDHEN; CDR2 reads SYDVKM. This CDR3 comprises 14 residues. The full variable domain, completed using reference TRBV28 and TRBJ2-5, is DVKVTQSSRYLVKRTGEKVFLECVQDMDHENMFWYRQDPGLGLRLIYFSYDVKMKEKGDIPEGYSVSREKKERFSLILESASTNQTSMYLCASSRDHLRETQYFGPGTRLLVL.

This clone was seen a handful of times. The J gene is TRBJ2-7, the V gene TRBV7-2, with D perhaps given as TRBD1 or TRBD2 (6 bases each). The germline gives CDR1 SGHTA, CDR2 FQGNSA. This CDR3 spans 15 amino acids. Trimming took 2 bases from V and 6 from J, leaving 17 bases between them. For the CDR3, the DNA is TGTGCCAGCAGCTTATATCCACAGGGAGGTTCCGAGCAGTACTTC. This gives the protein CASSLYPQGGSEQYF.

This clone was counted between two and nine times. Distinct nucleotide sequences in the sample also encode this CDR3. The rearrangement links TRBV5-1 to TRBJ2-1; 11 bases map to TRBD2. Germline values: CDR1 SGHRS, CDR2 YFSETQ. V lost 1 base, J lost 4 bases, and 1 base stayed unmatched. The CDR3 has 15 residues. The DNA for the CDR3 is TGCGCCAGCAGCTTGCGACTAGCGGGATACAATGAGCAGTTCTTC. Protein sequence: CASSLRLAGYNEQFF.

The sample holds a few counts of this clone. The rearrangement uses TRBV4-3 and TRBJ2-7, with no clear D. Germline V CDR1 and CDR2: LGHNA, YSLEER. This CDR3 region has 13 residues. Trimming shortened V by 0 bases and J by 9 bases, and 12 bases separated the two germline ends. CDR3 loop: CASSQDAGLGQYF. The CDR3 DNA sequence: TGCGCCAGCAGCCAAGATGCCGGCCTGGGGCAGTACTTC.

The DNA for the CDR3 is TGTGCCAGCAGCTTATTCTGGCTCGGGGGCGGGCTGAACACTGAAGCTTTCTTT. Amino acids: CASSLFWLGGGLNTEAFF. The chain recombines TRBV7-2 with TRBJ1-1; maybe TRBD1 (6 bases). The CDR3 has 18 amino acids. V was trimmed by 2 bases and J by 0 bases, leaving 19 bases between them. Germline values: CDR1 SGHTA, CDR2 FQGNSA.

Comment on this clone: Other DNA sequences in the sample encode the same CDR3. CDR3 DNA sequence: TGTGCCAGCTCACCGGGACTAGCGGGAGGAGGGTACGAGCAGTACTTC. Protein: CASSPGLAGGGYEQYF. V is TRBV18 and J is TRBJ2-7; 15 bases agree with TRBD2. V was clipped by 3 bases and J by 4 bases; unmatched bases: 4. CDR3 length equals 16 residues. Looked up from germline, CDR1 is KGHSH and CDR2 is LQKENI.

This rearrangement joins TRBV7-6 to TRBJ1-1; unclear D gene. This CDR3 is 16 amino acids long. V lost 5 bases to trimming and J lost 5 bases, with 21 bases between them. The germline V gene has CDR1 SGHVS and CDR2 FNYEAQ. The CDR3 nucleotides read TGTGCCAGCAGCCCACGACTAGACCCCCGCCGGACTGAAGCTTTCTTT. Translating it yields CASSPRLDPRRTEAFF.

The chain combines TRBV6-4 with TRBJ2-1; D gene ambiguous. In germline, CDR1 is MRHNA, CDR2 SNTAGT. The CDR3 totals 14 residues. V lost 10 bases to trimming and J lost 2 bases, with 15 bases between them. CDR3 sequence: CANEKGIPYNEQFF. CDR3 DNA sequence: TGTGCCAACGAAAAAGGGATCCCCTACAATGAGCAGTTCTTC.

This clone turned up a few times. This sample includes further DNA sequences coding for the same CDR3. The chain combines TRBV2 with TRBJ2-6, with D maybe TRBD1 (6 bases). Germline CDR1 SNHLY, CDR2 FYNNEI. Deletions cut 1 base from V and 2 bases from J, with 9 bases between. The CDR3 totals 16 residues. CDR3 in DNA: TGTGCCAGCAGTGAAGGGGGGCCGGCTGGGGCCAACGTCCTGACTTTC. Translating gives CASSEGGPAGANVLTF.

This clone showed up just a few times. The rearrangement links TRBV6-5 to TRBJ2-5, with TRBD1 as a possible D gene (6 bases). The CDR3 contains 13 residues. V gave up 6 bases and J gave up 4 bases, with 12 bases separating them. Germline lookup yields CDR1 MNHEY and CDR2 SVGAGI. The CDR3 DNA follows: TGTGCCAGCAGAACAACAGGGTTAGAGACCCAGTACTTC. As protein: CASRTTGLETQYF.

This clone was found a few times. This chain connects TRBV27 to TRBJ2-6; unclear D gene. The germline gives CDR1 MNHEY, CDR2 SMNVEV (reference sequence). V was clipped by 5 bases and J by 2 bases, with 25 bases between them. The CDR3 length is 20 residues. The CDR3 loop reads CASSRVAVSLRATGANVLTF. The CDR3 coding sequence is TGTGCCAGCAGTAGGGTGGCAGTAAGCTTGAGAGCCACTGGGGCCAACGTCCTGACTTTC.

As DNA, the CDR3 is TGCAGCGTTCGGACAGCTAATCAGCCCCAGCATTTT. Amino acids: CSVRTANQPQHF. The chain uses TRBV29-1 and TRBJ1-5; tentative D call: TRBD1 (6 bases). The CDR3 extends over 12 amino acids. Trimming pared 5 bases from V and 4 bases from J, leaving 9 bases between. CDR1 SQVTM and CDR2 ANQGSEA come from the germline V gene.

This clone appeared a few times. The chain links TRBV7-9 to TRBJ2-5; the match to TRBD1 covers 8 bases. Germline V gives CDR1 SEHNR, CDR2 FQNEAQ (reference sequence). Trimming cost V 3 bases and J 4 bases; bases outside gene matches: 7. The CDR3 has 15 residues. The CDR3 region has the DNA TGTGCCAGCAGCTTGGACAGGGCTGGTAGAGAGACCCAGTACTTC. Its protein product is CASSLDRAGRETQYF.

The chain employs TRBV21-1 and TRBJ2-1; the DNA was not compared with TRBD1, the D call given in the table. TRBV21-1 constitutes a pseudogene. The CDR3 totals 15 residues. The CDR3 region is CASRIQGRVDNEQFF. The CDR3 coding sequence is TGTGCCAGCAGGATACAGGGTAGGGTGGACAATGAGCAGTTCTTC.

This clone has a handful of counts. V gene TRBV18 combines with J gene TRBJ1-5, with D perhaps matching TRBD1 (5 bases). The CDR3 contains 16 residues. Per the germline V gene, CDR1 is KGHSH and CDR2 is LQKENI. Trimming stripped 4 bases from V and 4 bases from J, with 17 bases between. Here the CDR3 DNA reads TGTGCCAGCTCACTCAATGAGGGTCGGGGGAATCAGCCCCAGCATTTT. This translates into CASSLNEGRGNQPQHF.

This clone was observed a few times. V and J are TRBV28 and TRBJ2-5; 8 bases map to TRBD2. The ends lost 6 bases at V and 5 bases at J; junction bases unmatched: 8. The length of the CDR3 is 14 residues. The germline V gene encodes CDR1 MDHEN and CDR2 SYDVKM. The CDR3 sequence: CASRTVAGMETQYF. Here the CDR3 DNA reads TGTGCCAGCAGGACGGTAGCGGGAATGGAGACCCAGTACTTC.

V and J are TRBV4-3 and TRBJ2-3, with D possibly being TRBD1 (5 bases). This CDR3 region has 15 residues. The ends were cut back, 0 bases at V and 1 base at J, with 8 bases in the middle. The germline V gene encodes CDR1 LGHNA and CDR2 YSLEER. The CDR3 coding sequence is TGCGCCAGCAGCCAAGAAACCAGGGGCACAGATACGCAGTATTTT. Translation: CASSQETRGTDTQYF.

This clone was detected a few times. The chain is built from TRBV7-9 and TRBJ1-5; tentatively, D is TRBD1 (6 bases). The V and J ends lost 5 bases and 8 bases respectively, with 19 bases between them. The germline V gene encodes CDR1 SEHNR and CDR2 FQNEAQ (reference sequence). The CDR3 totals 15 residues. This CDR3 reads CASSQGIGGREPQHF. The DNA for the CDR3 is TGTGCCAGCAGCCAAGGGATTGGGGGGCGCGAGCCCCAGCATTTT. Combining the CDR3 with reference TRBV7-9 and TRBJ1-5 gives the whole variable domain DTGVSQNPRHKITKRGQNVTFRCDPISEHNRLYWYRQTLGQGPEFLTYFQNEAQLEKSRLLSDRFSAERPKGSFSTLEIQRTEQGDSAMYLCASSQGIGGREPQHFGDGTRLSIL.

Only a few counts were recorded for this clone. The J gene is TRBJ2-1, the V gene TRBV18, with D unresolved. Trimming shortened V by 0 bases and J by 6 bases, and 9 bases separated the two germline ends. The CDR3 totals 14 residues. Looked up from germline, CDR1 is KGHSH and CDR2 is LQKENI. The CDR3 loop reads CASSPPIRSNEQFF. The CDR3 coding sequence is TGTGCCAGCTCACCACCTATCAGAAGCAATGAGCAGTTCTTC.